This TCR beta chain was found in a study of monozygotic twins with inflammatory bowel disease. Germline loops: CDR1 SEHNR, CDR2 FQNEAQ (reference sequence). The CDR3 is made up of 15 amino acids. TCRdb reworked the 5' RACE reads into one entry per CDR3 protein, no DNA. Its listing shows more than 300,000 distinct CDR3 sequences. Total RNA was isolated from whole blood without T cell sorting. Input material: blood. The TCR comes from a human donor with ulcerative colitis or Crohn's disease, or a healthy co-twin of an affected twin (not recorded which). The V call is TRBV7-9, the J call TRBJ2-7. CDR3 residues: CASSLALAVSYEQYF.